The 8 T cell receptor beta chains listed next were all sequenced from one sample in a study of blood T cell repertoires in COVID-19 (dated by TCRdb to about 2020). The method behind the library was the immunoSEQ multiplex PCR assay. Here the immuneACCESS table is served through TCRdb, limited to in-frame sequences with V and J called. Missing clones are a known gap in these copies; in checked studies unresolved V genes cover under half, and the rest lacks a known reason. The sample profile shows 150,000 to 200,000 clones; around four fifths of them were found once. The ten largest clones add up to approximately 18% of the sample. The sequenced sample consisted of peripheral blood. Every receptor here comes from a woman in her seventies who had recovered from COVID-19.

V and J are TRBV7-2 and TRBJ2-7; the D gene is possibly TRBD1 (5 bases). Looked up from germline, CDR1 is SGHTA and CDR2 is FQGNSA. The CDR3 is 12 amino acids. V dropped 5 bases and J dropped 5 bases, with 10 bases sitting between them. CDR3 coding DNA: TGTGCCAGCAGCCTCCTCAGGGACGAGCAGTACTTC. Encoded protein: CASSLLRDEQYF.

This sequence joins TRBV19 and TRBJ2-5, with TRBD2 identical over 10 bases. The germline gives CDR1 LNHDA, CDR2 SQIVND (reference sequence). V shed 5 bases, J shed 3 bases, and the junction held 0 bases outside the gene matches. This CDR3 comprises 13 residues. The CDR3 nucleotides are TGTGCCAGTAGTGGACTAGCGGAAGAGACCCAGTACTTC. Encoded protein: CASSGLAEETQYF.

The chain links TRBV19 to TRBJ2-7; 10 positions agree with TRBD2. The V gene's germline CDR1 is LNHDA and CDR2 SQIVND (reference sequence). This CDR3 has 15 amino acids. J lost 5 bases, V lost 4 bases, and 8 bases had no gene match. DNA of the CDR3: TGTGCCAGTAGTAAGCCTAGCGGGAGTTTCCACGAGCAGTACTTC. Translating it yields CASSKPSGSFHEQYF.

The chain combines TRBV6-5 with TRBJ2-3; 11 bases agree with TRBD2. The CDR3 sequence is 16 residues long. V was pared by 4 bases and J by 2 bases, with 5 bases of the junction left unmatched. The germline V gene encodes CDR1 MNHEY and CDR2 SVGAGI. CDR3 sequence reads: CASSSPLAGATDTQYF. In DNA form, the CDR3 reads TGTGCCAGCAGTTCGCCACTAGCGGGGGCCACAGATACGCAGTATTTT.

The CDR3 bases are TGCAGTGCTAGTGCGGGAGGGGGCTACGAGCAGTACTTC. Translation: CSASAGGGYEQYF. This chain links TRBV20-1 with TRBJ2-7, with TRBD2 matching 9 bases. There are 13 residues in the CDR3. V was clipped by 3 bases and J by 3 bases; unmatched bases: 3. Germline loops: CDR1 DFQATT, CDR2 SNEGSKA (reference sequence).

Only one count was recorded for this clone. The V and J genes are TRBV11-2 and TRBJ2-7; 7 bases are shared with TRBD2. With V trimmed by 2 bases and J by 12 bases, 7 bases remained unmatched. CDR1 SGHAT and CDR2 FQNNGV come from the germline V gene. The CDR3 contains 12 residues. CDR3 DNA: TGTGCCAGCAGCTTAAGGCGGGGGACGCCGTACTTC. This codes for CASSLRRGTPYF.

The V call is TRBV30, the J call TRBJ1-2; TRBD1 matches 7 bases. The CDR3 is 16 residues long. Looked up from germline, CDR1 is GTSNPN and CDR2 is SVGIG (reference sequence). With V trimmed by 4 bases and J by 3 bases, 14 bases remained unmatched. The CDR3 is CAWTKDRLLRDYGYTF. Here the CDR3 DNA reads TGTGCCTGGACAAAGGACAGGCTCCTCCGGGACTATGGCTACACCTTC.

In this sample, this clone turned up once. The CDR3 sequence: CASTLDSNQPQHF. DNA of the CDR3: TGTGCCAGCACCCTAGACTCAAATCAGCCCCAGCATTTT. The J gene is TRBJ1-5, the V gene TRBV7-2; D not certain. The CDR3 contains 13 residues. V dropped 7 bases and J dropped 4 bases, with 11 bases sitting between them. CDR1 SGHTA and CDR2 FQGNSA come from the germline V gene.